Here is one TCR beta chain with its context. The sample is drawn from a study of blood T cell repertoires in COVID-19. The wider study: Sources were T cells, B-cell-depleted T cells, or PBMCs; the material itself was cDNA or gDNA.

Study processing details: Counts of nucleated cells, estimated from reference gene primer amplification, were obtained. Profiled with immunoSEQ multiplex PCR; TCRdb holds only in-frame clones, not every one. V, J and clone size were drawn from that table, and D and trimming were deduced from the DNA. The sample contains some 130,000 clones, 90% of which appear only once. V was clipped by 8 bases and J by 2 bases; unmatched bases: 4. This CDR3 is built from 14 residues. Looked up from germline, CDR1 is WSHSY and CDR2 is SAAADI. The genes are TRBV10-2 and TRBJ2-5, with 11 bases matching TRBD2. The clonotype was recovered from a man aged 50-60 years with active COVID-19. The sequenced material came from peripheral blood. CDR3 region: CASGTSGLQETQYF. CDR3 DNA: TGCGCCAGCGGGACTAGCGGTCTTCAAGAGACCCAGTACTTC.